This T cell receptor (beta chain) was retrieved from a study of T-cell memory formation after mild COVID-19. Study results and caveats: The SARS-CoV-2 specificity of second-wave clones reaching peak at day 37 remained unverified. CD4+ bias marked clones expanding day 15 to 37, unlike balanced contracting clones.

Germline V gene data show CDR1 as ENHRY and CDR2 as SYGVKD. This CDR3 contains 14 residues. The V and J ends lost 2 bases and 1 base respectively, with 8 bases between them. 5'RACE primed at constant segments yielded TCR alpha and TCR beta cDNA libraries bearing sample barcodes and UMIs. MiXCR, applied by TCRdb to the 5' RACE reads, yields one record per CDR3 protein. The data contain more than 250,000 distinct CDR3 sequences, around 15% of them singletons. As to this clonotype: No antigen is known for it.

The receptor was derived from a man between 18 and 29 years old who had mild COVID-19 (a few samples of this study predate the infection). Cell type and time point are not known. The specimen was PBMCs or a T cell subset sorted from them (not recorded which). V and J are TRBV10-3 and TRBJ2-5; D possibly corresponds to TRBD1 (5 bases). Here the CDR3 reads CAISESRGQETQYF. Written as DNA, the CDR3 is TGTGCCATCAGTGAGAGTAGGGGCCAAGAGACCCAGTACTTC.